Presented here are 8 T cell receptor beta chains from one specimen sequenced in a study of T cell changes during pregnancy in multiple sclerosis. Libraries were prepared by immunoSEQ multiplex PCR; TCRdb keeps only in-frame clonotypes and omits some of them. The sample consists of tens of thousands of clones, 92% of them appearing once. Source: peripheral blood, taken before pregnancy. Source of these receptors: a female donor with multiple sclerosis, enrolled in a pregnancy study.

In this sample, this clone turned up once. This chain links TRBV2 with TRBJ2-7; 8 bases fit TRBD2. Germline values: CDR1 SNHLY, CDR2 FYNNEI. Trimming took 2 bases from V and 0 from J; bases not matched to a gene: 9. The CDR3 sequence is 17 residues long. The CDR3 region is CASSESSSGSTSYEQYF. The DNA for the CDR3 is TGTGCCAGCAGTGAAAGTTCTAGCGGGTCCACCTCCTACGAGCAGTACTTC.

The chain carries TRBV7-2 and TRBJ2-7; TRBD2 agrees at 13 bases. CDR1 and CDR2 from the germline V gene are SGHTA and FQGNSA. This CDR3 is 15 amino acids long. Trimming at V came to 4 bases and at J to 7 bases, leaving 7 bases not matched to a gene. The CDR3 spells CASSSGLAGSREQYF. The CDR3 nucleotides are TGTGCCAGCAGCTCGGGACTAGCGGGATCGCGGGAGCAGTACTTC.

The genes are TRBV6-6 and TRBJ2-3; no reliable D call. The CDR3 loop spans 16 amino acids. The germline V and J ends were trimmed by 0 bases and 1 base, with 11 bases remaining between them. CDR1 MNHNY and CDR2 SVGAGI come from the germline V gene (reference sequence). CDR3 in DNA: TGTGCCAGCAGTTACTCGATTGGCTTGGGCACAGATACGCAGTATTTT. Translating gives CASSYSIGLGTDTQYF.

The CDR3: CASTIAGGTDTQYF. DNA for the CDR3: TGTGCCAGCACCATAGCGGGAGGCACAGATACGCAGTATTTT. The chain couples TRBV27 to TRBJ2-3, with TRBD2 matching 9 bases. V lost 7 bases, J lost 1 base, and 3 bases stayed unmatched. Germline CDR1 reads MNHEY; CDR2 reads SMNVEV (reference sequence). The CDR3 is 14 residues long.

The chain joins TRBV18 to TRBJ2-5; 8 bases line up with TRBD1. This CDR3 contains 14 residues. V was pared by 2 bases and J by 10 bases, with 9 bases of the junction left unmatched. Germline V gene data show CDR1 as KGHSH and CDR2 as LQKENI. The CDR3 loop reads CASSPSARGQDQYF. For the CDR3, the DNA is TGTGCCAGCTCACCATCGGCCAGGGGGCAAGACCAGTACTTC.

V and J are TRBV19 and TRBJ2-3; the D gene is possibly TRBD1 (5 bases). V was shortened by 3 bases and J by 2 bases, with 12 bases between the two germline ends. The CDR3 runs to 15 residues. The germline V gene has CDR1 LNHDA and CDR2 SQIVND (reference sequence). The CDR3 DNA is TGTGCCAGTAGTATTCACCAGGGTTACACAGATACGCAGTATTTT. Amino acids: CASSIHQGYTDTQYF.

The CDR3 sequence: CASTSGRNYEQYF. The CDR3 DNA reads TGTGCCAGCACTAGCGGGAGGAATTACGAGCAGTACTTC. The rearrangement uses TRBV10-3 and TRBJ2-7; 12 bases are shared with TRBD2. V shed 10 bases and J 4 bases; nucleotides not matched to a gene: 5. Germline V gene sequence: CDR1 ENHRY, CDR2 SYGVKD. CDR3 size: 13 residues.

The rearrangement uses TRBV7-8 and TRBJ2-3, with 7 bases fitting TRBD2. The V segment lost 10 bases and the J segment 6 bases; nucleotides outside the gene matches: 13. The germline V gene encodes CDR1 SGHVS and CDR2 FQNEAQ. This CDR3 is 14 amino acids long. The chain's CDR3 is CATVRDYLLDTQYF. In DNA form, the CDR3 reads TGTGCCACCGTCCGGGACTACCTTTTGGATACGCAGTATTTT. The full variable domain, rest sourced from reference TRBV7-8 and TRBJ2-3, is GAGVSQSPRYKVAKRGQDVALRCDPISGHVSLFWYQQALGQGPEFLTYFQNEAQLDKSGLPSDRFFAERPEGSVSTLKIQRTQQEDSAVYLCATVRDYLLDTQYFGPGTRLTVL.